This T cell receptor (beta chain) was sequenced for a study of Ad26.COV2.S vaccination and SARS-CoV-2 variants. About the research overall: The donor participated in the COV1001 trial, in its Ad26.COV2.S arm. Ad26.COV2.S, an intramuscular injection, was given once or twice 56 days apart.

The germline CDR1 and CDR2 sequences are MDHEN and SYDVKM. The CDR3 is 16 amino acids. J lost 4 bases, V lost 6 bases, and 10 bases had no gene match. TCRdb's table, derived via immunoSEQ multiplex PCR, lists solely in-frame clones and lacks some. The sample includes 300,000 to 400,000 clones, approximately 85% of them seen just once. Described treatment: 15 to 20 received Ad26.COV2.S at low or high dose, single or two shots; about 5 received placebo; per-sample allocation not given. Vaccine and placebo recipients were sampled on day 63 after the first injection. Boston supplied an adult donor aged 18-55 years. Wuhan-strain spike was delivered by a replication-incompetent Ad26 vector.

This TCR came from a person between 18 and 65 years old who received the Ad26.COV2.S COVID-19 vaccine or a placebo. Sequenced here: peripheral blood, sampled in a trial of Ad26.COV2.S vaccine versus placebo. The chain recombines TRBV28 with TRBJ1-2, with 11 bases identical to TRBD1. The CDR3 bases are TGTGCCAGCAGACCCTGGGGGACAGGGGGGTTCTATGGCTACACCTTC. It codes for CASRPWGTGGFYGYTF.